Following are 27 T cell receptor beta chains from one sample sequenced in a study of blood T cell repertoires in COVID-19. This table comes from immunoSEQ multiplex PCR, and its TCRdb copy is limited to in-frame clones, with some not included. The table lists 310,000 or so clones, about 85% of them singletons. What was sequenced was PBMCs or T cells enriched from blood (not recorded which). The receptor source for this set is a woman between 25 and 40 years old who had recovered from COVID-19.

The chain uses TRBV11-2 and TRBJ2-3, with 10 bases matching TRBD2. This CDR3 is built from 15 residues. Germline V gene data show CDR1 as SGHAT and CDR2 as FQNNGV. Trimming cost V 2 bases and J 3 bases; bases outside gene matches: 2. The CDR3 DNA reads TGTGCCAGCAGCTTACTAGCGGGGGCGACAGATACGCAGTATTTT. Translated: CASSLLAGATDTQYF. Based on the CDR3 plus reference TRBV11-2 and TRBJ2-3, the full variable domain is EAGVAQSPRYKIIEKRQSVAFWCNPISGHATLYWYQQILGQGPKLLIQFQNNGVVDDSQLPKDRFSAERLKGVDSTLKIQPAKLEDSAVYLCASSLLAGATDTQYFGPGTRLTVL.

The V gene is TRBV5-4, the J gene TRBJ1-2; TRBD1 aligns across 9 bases. Germline V gene lookup returns CDR1 SGHNT and CDR2 YYREEE (reference sequence). The V segment lost 4 bases and the J segment 3 bases; nucleotides outside the gene matches: 7. The CDR3 loop spans 15 amino acids. CDR3: CASSGDRGRDYGYTF. The DNA for the CDR3 is TGTGCCAGCAGCGGTGACAGGGGGAGGGACTATGGCTACACCTTC.

V usage is TRBV24-1 and J usage is TRBJ1-5; D is ambiguous. This CDR3 has 15 residues. The V and J ends lost 5 bases and 2 bases respectively, with 12 bases between them. Germline V gene sequence: CDR1 KGHDR, CDR2 SFDVKD. The CDR3 spells CATSGEGAGNQPQHF. For the CDR3, the DNA is TGTGCCACCAGTGGAGAGGGAGCGGGCAATCAGCCCCAGCATTTT.

The V call is TRBV10-3, the J call TRBJ1-2; 9 bases are a match to TRBD1. There are 14 residues in the CDR3. After removal of 6 bases from V and 4 bases from J, the junction contained 6 bases not matched to a gene. CDR1 ENHRY and CDR2 SYGVKD come from the germline V gene. The CDR3 region is CAISGTGKGYGYTF. CDR3 DNA sequence: TGTGCCATCAGCGGGACAGGGAAAGGCTATGGCTACACCTTC.

The chain carries TRBV9 and TRBJ2-3; D perhaps matches TRBD2 (6 bases). Trimming removed 3 bases at V and 2 bases at J, with 10 bases between. This CDR3 has 14 residues. Germline CDR1 reads SGDLS; CDR2 reads YYNGEE. CDR3 coding DNA: TGTGCCAGCAGCGCCGGGACTTTCACAGATACGCAGTATTTT. It codes for CASSAGTFTDTQYF.

This chain connects TRBV13 to TRBJ2-7, with 7 bases that match TRBD2. Germline CDR1 PRHDT, CDR2 FYEKMQ (reference sequence). The CDR3 spans 13 residues. V lost 2 bases and J lost 5; bases outside the gene matches: 3. CDR3: CASSLLGGNEQYF. CDR3 coding DNA: TGTGCCAGCAGCTTACTGGGGGGGAACGAGCAGTACTTC.

The chain combines TRBV7-2 with TRBJ2-7, with 7 bases fitting TRBD1. CDR3 length: 13 residues. The germline V gene encodes CDR1 SGHTA and CDR2 FQGNSA. J lost 4 bases, V lost 11 bases, and 11 bases had no gene match. CDR3: CAATRTGPYEQYF. The CDR3 DNA reads TGTGCCGCCACGAGGACAGGACCTTACGAGCAGTACTTC.

The chain is built from TRBV5-1 and TRBJ2-7; 10 bases agree with TRBD2. The ends lost 3 bases at V and 5 bases at J; junction bases unmatched: 2. CDR3 length: 13 residues. Germline CDR1 reads SGHRS; CDR2 reads YFSETQ. Here the CDR3 DNA reads TGCGCCAGCAGCTCTCTAGCGGGGGACGAGCAGTACTTC. It yields the protein CASSSLAGDEQYF.

The CDR3 bases are TGTGCCTGGACCGCCCCCTTCAGGGTCCTGAACACTGAAGCTTTCTTT. Protein product: CAWTAPFRVLNTEAFF. V gene TRBV30 combines with J gene TRBJ1-1, with a possible D match to TRBD1 (5 bases). The V end lost 4 bases, the J end lost 0 bases, and 18 bases lay between the germline ends. This CDR3 is built from 16 residues. Germline CDR1 GTSNPN, CDR2 SVGIG (reference sequence).

The rearrangement joins TRBV11-2 to TRBJ1-3; 9 bases are a match to TRBD1. The CDR3 runs 16 residues. Per the germline V gene, CDR1 is SGHAT and CDR2 is FQNNGV. Trimming took 5 bases from V and 4 from J; bases not matched to a gene: 9. The CDR3 spells CASSPPRGTGGNTIYF. The CDR3 DNA reads as TGTGCCAGCAGCCCACCCCGGGGGACAGGGGGAAACACCATATATTTT.

The chain combines TRBV5-1 with TRBJ1-2; D is unresolved. This CDR3 is 15 amino acids long. CDR1 and CDR2 from the germline V gene are SGHRS and YFSETQ. The germline V and J ends were trimmed by 0 bases and 4 bases, with 13 bases remaining between them. The CDR3 is CASSLEWAPPYGYTF. CDR3 nucleotides: TGCGCCAGCAGCTTGGAGTGGGCACCTCCCTATGGCTACACCTTC.

J is TRBJ1-1 and V is TRBV6-2 or TRBV6-3; D is ambiguous. Germline loops: CDR1 MNHEY, CDR2 SVGEGT. V gave up 6 bases and J gave up 2 bases, with 10 bases separating them. The CDR3 consists of 13 residues. The CDR3, as DNA: TGTGCCAGCAGCGCAGACACTAACACTGAAGCTTTCTTT. It yields the protein CASSADTNTEAFF.

The chain recombines TRBV5-1 with TRBJ1-1; 9 bases agree with TRBD1. Germline V gene data show CDR1 as SGHRS and CDR2 as YFSETQ. V shed 2 bases, J shed 4 bases, and the junction held 9 bases outside the gene matches. This CDR3 is 16 amino acids long. CDR3 loop: CASSFQTGGSVTEAFF. The DNA for the CDR3 is TGCGCCAGCAGCTTCCAGACAGGGGGAAGTGTCACTGAAGCTTTCTTT.

The gene calls are TRBV27 and TRBJ1-4, with unresolved D. Germline CDR1 and CDR2: MNHEY and SMNVEV (reference sequence). Trimming pared 3 bases from V and 3 bases from J, leaving 14 bases between. The CDR3 length is 16 residues. The CDR3 DNA sequence: TGTGCCAGCAGTTTCGCCCTCACGGTCCCTAATGAAAAACTGTTTTTT. Translating it yields CASSFALTVPNEKLFF. Together with reference TRBV27 and TRBJ1-4, the CDR3 gives the full variable domain: EAQVTQNPRYLITVTGKKLTVTCSQNMNHEYMSWYRQDPGLGLRQIYYSMNVEVTDKGDVPEGYKVSRKEKRNFPLILESPSPNQTSLYFCASSFALTVPNEKLFFGSGTQLSVL.

This clone occurred once. The chain joins TRBV28 to TRBJ1-2; possibly TRBD1 for D (6 bases). V gave up 6 bases and J gave up 5 bases, with 19 bases separating them. The CDR3 length is 15 residues. Germline V lookup: CDR1 MDHEN, CDR2 SYDVKM. The CDR3 here is CASSLGGTPYYGYTF. CDR3 sequence (DNA): TGTGCCAGCAGCCTGGGGGGGACACCATATTATGGCTACACCTTC.

The rearrangement uses TRBV5-1 and TRBJ2-3, with 7 bases matching TRBD2. Per germline, CDR1 SGHRS and CDR2 YFSETQ. This CDR3 has 16 amino acids. The junction had 10 bases not matched to a gene; V was cut back by 4 bases and J by 2 bases. The CDR3 reads CASSPEVAGFTDTQYF. The CDR3 bases are TGCGCCAGCAGCCCCGAAGTAGCGGGTTTCACAGATACGCAGTATTTT.

This rearrangement joins TRBV5-4 to TRBJ2-1, with a weak D call TRBD2 (5 bases). Trimming took 3 bases from V and 0 from J, leaving 10 bases between them. The CDR3 has 15 residues. The germline V gene encodes CDR1 SGHNT and CDR2 YYREEE (reference sequence). CDR3 sequence reads: CASSYGESSYNEQFF. The CDR3 DNA is TGTGCCAGCAGCTATGGGGAGAGCTCCTACAATGAGCAGTTCTTC. The full variable domain, its missing parts supplied by reference TRBV5-4 and TRBJ2-1, is ETGVTQSPTHLIKTRGQQVTLRCSSQSGHNTVSWYQQALGQGPQFIFQYYREEENGRGNFPPRFSGLQFPNYSSELNVNALELDDSALYLCASSYGESSYNEQFFGPGTRLTVL.

The V gene is TRBV4-1, the J gene TRBJ2-7; D uncertain. Trimming removed 1 base at V and 6 bases at J, with 10 bases between. The CDR3 extends over 13 amino acids. Germline CDR1 is MGHRA and CDR2 is YSYEKL. The CDR3 loop is CASSQGAAFEQYF. In DNA form, the CDR3 reads TGCGCCAGCAGCCAAGGGGCAGCATTCGAGCAGTACTTC.

The rearrangement links TRBV30 to TRBJ2-1, with TRBD1 matching 7 bases. V was clipped by 2 bases and J by 4 bases; unmatched bases: 5. CDR1 and CDR2 (germline): GTSNPN, SVGIG (reference sequence). This CDR3 is 14 amino acids long. CDR3 DNA: TGTGCCTGGAGTTTCCCGGGACAGTACAATGAGCAGTTCTTC. Protein product: CAWSFPGQYNEQFF.

The V gene is TRBV6-5, the J gene TRBJ2-2, with D unresolved. Looked up from germline, CDR1 is MNHEY and CDR2 is SVGAGI. There are 11 residues in the CDR3. Between the trimmed V and J ends, which lost 6 bases and 5 bases, there was a span of 4 bases. The CDR3 sequence: CASRQTGELFF. CDR3 DNA: TGTGCCAGCAGACAAACCGGGGAGCTGTTTTTT.

The J gene is TRBJ1-5, the V gene TRBV30; D is undetermined. V was clipped by 5 bases and J by 7 bases, with 12 bases between them. This CDR3 contains 12 residues. Germline lookup yields CDR1 GTSNPN and CDR2 SVGIG (reference sequence). DNA for the CDR3: TGTGCCTGGGGCCGGGGAGGACAGCCCCAGCATTTT. This encodes CAWGRGGQPQHF.

This sequence joins TRBV9 and TRBJ1-1, with 7 bases lining up with TRBD1. The trim removed 0 bases at V and 5 bases at J, leaving 7 bases unmatched. The CDR3 sequence is 15 residues long. From germline, CDR1 is SGDLS and CDR2 YYNGEE. In DNA, the CDR3 is TGTGCCAGCAGCGTAGTTAAGGGGGCGCGTACTGAAGCTTTCTTT. Translation gives CASSVVKGARTEAFF.

The chain uses TRBV30 and TRBJ2-3; 7 bases fit TRBD2. Looked up from germline, CDR1 is GTSNPN and CDR2 is SVGIG (reference sequence). The CDR3 totals 13 residues. Unmatched junction bases numbered 0, after V lost 2 bases and J lost 1 base. CDR3 amino acids: CAWSSGGTDTQYF. In nucleotides, the CDR3 is TGTGCCTGGAGTAGCGGGGGCACAGATACGCAGTATTTT. The entire variable domain, with the rest obtained from reference TRBV30 and TRBJ2-3, is as follows: SQTIHQWPATLVQPVGSPLSLECTVEGTSNPNLYWYRQAAGRGLQLLFYSVGIGQISSEVPQNLSASRPQDRQFILSSKKLLLSDSGFYLCAWSSGGTDTQYFGPGTRLTVL.

The chain links TRBV4-3 to TRBJ2-7, with 8 bases identical to TRBD1. The germline V gene has CDR1 LGHNA and CDR2 YSLEER. The CDR3 totals 15 residues. The trim removed 1 base at V and 8 bases at J, leaving 10 bases unmatched. The CDR3 protein is CASSQGGDQGAKQYF. The CDR3 DNA reads as TGCGCCAGCAGCCAAGGGGGAGACCAGGGGGCTAAGCAGTACTTC.

This clone was recorded a few times. The chain has TRBV4-3 and TRBJ1-2; weak D call: TRBD1 (5 bases). Between the trimmed V and J ends, which lost 0 bases and 1 base, there was a span of 12 bases. CDR1 LGHNA and CDR2 YSLEER come from the germline V gene. The CDR3 runs to 16 residues. The CDR3 nucleotides are TGCGCCAGCAGCCAAGATCCCCAGGGCATTAACTATGGCTACACCTTC. It encodes CASSQDPQGINYGYTF.

This clone was recorded only once. The chain recombines TRBV30 with TRBJ1-5; TRBD1 matches at 9 bases. V lost 3 bases and J lost 5; bases outside the gene matches: 14. There are 17 residues in the CDR3. The germline CDR1 and CDR2 sequences are GTSNPN and SVGIG (reference sequence). The CDR3 loop reads CAWSAVGTGFRYQPQHF. In DNA form, the CDR3 reads TGTGCCTGGAGCGCCGTGGGGACAGGGTTTCGTTATCAGCCCCAGCATTTT.

This clone was picked up one time. The genes are TRBV30 and TRBJ1-2; TRBD1 agrees at 7 bases. Looked up from germline, CDR1 is GTSNPN and CDR2 is SVGIG (reference sequence). Trimming removed 6 bases from V and 6 bases from J; junction bases left unmatched: 10. The CDR3 spans 13 residues. CDR3 nucleotides: TGTGCCTGTAAGATACAGGGGAGGCATGGCTACACCTTC. It yields the protein CACKIQGRHGYTF.